This T cell receptor (beta chain) appears in the sequencing data of a study of blood T cell repertoires in COVID-19. About the research overall: Donors in the United States, Italy and Spain gave samples during acute or convalescent COVID-19. The cDNA or gDNA used as material had been derived from T cells, B-cell-depleted T cells, or PBMCs.

Germline V gene sequence: CDR1 LGHNA, CDR2 YNFKEQ. The CDR3 contains 17 residues. V lost 0 bases and J lost 5; bases outside the gene matches: 9. In the original workflow: Reference gene primers were amplified, and this amplification served to estimate nucleated cell counts. Repertoires were generated with immunoSEQ multiplex PCR, while TCRdb's copy carries only in-frame clones and drops some. V, J and clone size were drawn from that table, and D and trimming were deduced from the DNA. The repertoire has about 89,000 clones, roughly 90% of them found once; the top ten carry around 15%. The sequence came from a male donor with acute or convalescent COVID-19. The sample comprised peripheral blood. The chain recombines TRBV4-2 with TRBJ2-7, with TRBD2 identical over 11 bases. The CDR3, as DNA: TGTGCCAGCAGCCAAGAAGCCAGGCTAGCGGGGGGTAACGAGCAGTACTTC. Translation gives CASSQEARLAGGNEQYF.